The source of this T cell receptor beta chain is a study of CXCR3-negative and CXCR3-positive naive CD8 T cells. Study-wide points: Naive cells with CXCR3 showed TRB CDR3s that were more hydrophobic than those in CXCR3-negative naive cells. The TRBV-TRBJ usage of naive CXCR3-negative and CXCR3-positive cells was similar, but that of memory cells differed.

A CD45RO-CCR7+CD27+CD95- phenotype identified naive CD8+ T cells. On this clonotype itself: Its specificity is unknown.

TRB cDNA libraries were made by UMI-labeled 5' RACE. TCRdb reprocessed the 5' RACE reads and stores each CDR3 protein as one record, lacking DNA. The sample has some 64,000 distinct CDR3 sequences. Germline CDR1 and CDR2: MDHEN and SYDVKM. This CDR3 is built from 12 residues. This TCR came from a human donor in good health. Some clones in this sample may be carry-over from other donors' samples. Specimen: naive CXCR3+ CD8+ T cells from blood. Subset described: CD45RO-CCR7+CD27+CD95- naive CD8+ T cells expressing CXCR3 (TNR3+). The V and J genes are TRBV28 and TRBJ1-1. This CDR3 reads CASSLPQAVAFF. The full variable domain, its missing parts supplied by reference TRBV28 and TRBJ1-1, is DVKVTQSSRYLVKRTGEKVFLECVQDMDHENMFWYRQDPGLGLRLIYFSYDVKMKEKGDIPEGYSVSREKKERFSLILESASTNQTSMYLCASSLPQAVAFFGQGTRLTVV.